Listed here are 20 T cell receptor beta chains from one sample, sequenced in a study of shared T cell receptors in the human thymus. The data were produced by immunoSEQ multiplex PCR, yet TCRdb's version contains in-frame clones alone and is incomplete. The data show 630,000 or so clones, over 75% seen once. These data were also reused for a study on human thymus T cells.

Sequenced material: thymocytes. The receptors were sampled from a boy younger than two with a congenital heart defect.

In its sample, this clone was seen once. The CDR3 DNA sequence: TGCAGCGTTGAAGCCCGAGGCCGGGACAGTAGAAGAAACTACGAGCAGTACTTC. Translated: CSVEARGRDSRRNYEQYF. V usage is TRBV29-1 and J usage is TRBJ2-7, with 7 bases aligning to TRBD1. From germline, CDR1 is SQVTM and CDR2 ANQGSEA. Trimming removed 1 base from V and 3 bases from J; junction bases left unmatched: 18. This CDR3 is 18 amino acids long.

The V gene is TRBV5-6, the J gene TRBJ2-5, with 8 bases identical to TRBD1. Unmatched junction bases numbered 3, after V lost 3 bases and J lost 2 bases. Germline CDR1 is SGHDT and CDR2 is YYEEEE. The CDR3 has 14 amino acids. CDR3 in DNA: TGTGCCAGCAGCTCGGGACAGGTGCAAGAGACCCAGTACTTC. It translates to CASSSGQVQETQYF.

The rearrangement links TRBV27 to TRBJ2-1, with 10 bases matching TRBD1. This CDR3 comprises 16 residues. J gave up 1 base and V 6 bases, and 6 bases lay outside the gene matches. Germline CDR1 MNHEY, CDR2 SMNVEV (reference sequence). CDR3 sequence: CASRGWDRGSYNEQFF. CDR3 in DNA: TGTGCCAGCAGGGGCTGGGACAGGGGATCCTACAATGAGCAGTTCTTC.

CDR3 coding DNA: TGTGCCAGCTCCGGGAGGGGTCCCTATAATTCACCCCTCCACTTT. It is translated as CASSGRGPYNSPLHF. This chain uses TRBV18 with TRBJ1-6; TRBD1 is a possible D gene (5 bases). Germline loops: CDR1 KGHSH, CDR2 LQKENI. The CDR3 covers 15 residues. Trimming removed 6 bases from V and 2 bases from J, with 11 bases in between.

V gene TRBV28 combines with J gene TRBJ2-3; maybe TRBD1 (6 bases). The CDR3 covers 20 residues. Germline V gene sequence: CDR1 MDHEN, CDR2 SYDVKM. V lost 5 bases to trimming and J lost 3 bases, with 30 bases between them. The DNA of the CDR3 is TGTGCCAGCAGTCTTAGTCTTCAAACGCTCAACAGGGACGGGACAGATACGCAGTATTTT. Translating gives CASSLSLQTLNRDGTDTQYF.

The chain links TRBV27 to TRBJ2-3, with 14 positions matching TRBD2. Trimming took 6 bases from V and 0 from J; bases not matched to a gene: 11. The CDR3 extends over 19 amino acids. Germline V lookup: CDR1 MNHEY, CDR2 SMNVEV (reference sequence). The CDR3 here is CASSPGLAGGRLSTDTQYF. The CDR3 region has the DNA TGTGCCAGCAGCCCCGGACTAGCGGGAGGTAGACTTAGCACAGATACGCAGTATTTT.

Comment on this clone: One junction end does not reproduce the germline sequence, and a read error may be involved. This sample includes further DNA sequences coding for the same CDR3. Here the CDR3 reads CASSATTDRSDSPLHF. The CDR3 DNA reads as TGTGCCAGCAGCGCAACCACTGACAGGTCGGATTCCCCCCTCCACTTT. This chain uses TRBV9 with TRBJ1-6; TRBD1 is a possible D gene (6 bases). The germline CDR1 and CDR2 sequences are SGDLS and YYNGEE. CDR3 length: 16 amino acids. The variable domain in full, with the rest retrieved from reference TRBV9 and TRBJ1-6, is DSGVTQTPKHLITATGQRVTLRCSPRSGDLSVYWYQQSLDQGLQFLIQYYNGEERAKGNILERFSAQQFPDLHSELNLSSLELGDSALYFCASSATTDRSDSPLHFGNGTRLTVT.

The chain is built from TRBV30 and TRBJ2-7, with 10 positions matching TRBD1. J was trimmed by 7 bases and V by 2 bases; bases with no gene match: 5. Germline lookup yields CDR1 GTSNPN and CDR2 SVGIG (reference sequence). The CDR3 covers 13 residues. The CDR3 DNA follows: TGTGCCTGGAGTCCAGGGACAGGGGTAGAGCAGTACTTC. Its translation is CAWSPGTGVEQYF.

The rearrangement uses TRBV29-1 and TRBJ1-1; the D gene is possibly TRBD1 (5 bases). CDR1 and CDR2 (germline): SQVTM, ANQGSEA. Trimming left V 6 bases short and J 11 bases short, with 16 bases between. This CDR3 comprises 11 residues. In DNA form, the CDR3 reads TGCAGCGTCCTACAGGACCTGAGGGCTTTCTTT. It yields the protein CSVLQDLRAFF.

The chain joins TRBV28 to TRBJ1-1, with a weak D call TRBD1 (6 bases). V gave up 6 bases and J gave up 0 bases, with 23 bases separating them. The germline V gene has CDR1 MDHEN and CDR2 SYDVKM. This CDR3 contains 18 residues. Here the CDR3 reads CASSQRPGHIFMNTEAFF. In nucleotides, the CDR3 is TGTGCCAGCAGCCAACGTCCGGGACATATATTTATGAACACTGAAGCTTTCTTT.

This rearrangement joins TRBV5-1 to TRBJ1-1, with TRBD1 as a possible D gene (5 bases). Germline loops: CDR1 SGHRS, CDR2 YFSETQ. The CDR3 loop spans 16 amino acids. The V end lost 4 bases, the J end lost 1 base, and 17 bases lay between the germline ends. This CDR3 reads CASSGDLRETNTEAFF. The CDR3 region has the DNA TGCGCCAGCAGCGGAGATCTCAGGGAAACGAACACTGAAGCTTTCTTT.

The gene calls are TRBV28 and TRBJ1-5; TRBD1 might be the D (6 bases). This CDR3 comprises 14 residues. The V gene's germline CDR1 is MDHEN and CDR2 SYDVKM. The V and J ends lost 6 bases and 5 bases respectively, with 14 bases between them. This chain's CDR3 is CASRGQGRDQPQHF. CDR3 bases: TGTGCCAGCAGGGGACAAGGAAGGGATCAGCCCCAGCATTTT.

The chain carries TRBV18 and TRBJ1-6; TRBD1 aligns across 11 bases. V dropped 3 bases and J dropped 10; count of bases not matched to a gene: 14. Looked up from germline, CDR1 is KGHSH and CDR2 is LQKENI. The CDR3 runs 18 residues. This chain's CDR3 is CASSPDAFWDRGGSPLHF. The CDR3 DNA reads TGTGCCAGCTCACCGGACGCGTTTTGGGACAGGGGGGGATCACCCCTCCACTTT.

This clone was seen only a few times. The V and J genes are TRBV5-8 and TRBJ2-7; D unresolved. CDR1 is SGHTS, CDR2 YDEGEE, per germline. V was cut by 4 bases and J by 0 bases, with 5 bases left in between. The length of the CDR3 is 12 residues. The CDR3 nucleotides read TGTGCCAGCAGCAAAGCCTCCTACGAGCAGTACTTC. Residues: CASSKASYEQYF.

The CDR3 loop is CASSIDRPGTGFGDTQYF. The CDR3 DNA sequence: TGTGCCAGTAGTATAGACCGACCCGGGACAGGGTTTGGAGATACGCAGTATTTT. This chain joins TRBV19 and TRBJ2-3; TRBD1 agrees at 9 bases. Germline trimming cut 0 bases from V and 5 bases from J; bases unmatched to any gene: 12. The CDR3 loop spans 18 amino acids. The germline V gene encodes CDR1 LNHDA and CDR2 SQIVND (reference sequence).

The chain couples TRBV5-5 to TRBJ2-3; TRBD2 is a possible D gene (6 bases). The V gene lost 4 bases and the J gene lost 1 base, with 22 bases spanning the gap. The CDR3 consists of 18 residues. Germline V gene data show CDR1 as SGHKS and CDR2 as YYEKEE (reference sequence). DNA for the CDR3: TGTGCCAGCAGCCCACTAACCAAAACCACGGGGGGCACAGATACGCAGTATTTT. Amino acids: CASSPLTKTTGGTDTQYF.

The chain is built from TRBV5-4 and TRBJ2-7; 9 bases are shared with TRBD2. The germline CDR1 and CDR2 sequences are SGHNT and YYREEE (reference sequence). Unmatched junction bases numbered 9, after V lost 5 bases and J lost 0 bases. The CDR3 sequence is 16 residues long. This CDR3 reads CASSPGAGGTSYEQYF. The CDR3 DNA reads TGTGCCAGCAGTCCCGGAGCGGGAGGAACCTCCTACGAGCAGTACTTC.

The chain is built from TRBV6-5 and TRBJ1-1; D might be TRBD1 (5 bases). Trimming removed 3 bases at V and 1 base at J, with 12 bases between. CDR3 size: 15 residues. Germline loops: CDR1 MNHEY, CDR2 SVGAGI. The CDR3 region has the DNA TGTGCCAGCAGTTATGGGGCAGGGTGGAACACTGAAGCTTTCTTT. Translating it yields CASSYGAGWNTEAFF.

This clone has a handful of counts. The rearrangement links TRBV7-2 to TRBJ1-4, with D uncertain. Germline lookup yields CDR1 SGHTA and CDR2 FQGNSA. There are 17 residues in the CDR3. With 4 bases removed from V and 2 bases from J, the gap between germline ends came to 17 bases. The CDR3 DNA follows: TGTGCCAGCAGCTCAATGAGAAGACGAGCGACTAATGAAAAACTGTTTTTT. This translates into CASSSMRRRATNEKLFF. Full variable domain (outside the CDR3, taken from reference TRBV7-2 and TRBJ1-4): GAGVSQSPSNKVTEKGKDVELRCDPISGHTALYWYRQSLGQGLEFLIYFQGNSAPDKSGLPSDRFSAERTGGSVSTLTIQRTQQEDSAVYLCASSSMRRRATNEKLFFGSGTQLSVL.

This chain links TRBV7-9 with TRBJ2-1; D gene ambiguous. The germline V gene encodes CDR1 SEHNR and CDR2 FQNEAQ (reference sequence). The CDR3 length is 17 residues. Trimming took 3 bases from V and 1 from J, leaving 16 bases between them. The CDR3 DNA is TGTGCCAGCAGCTTTAATGGGCCGAATAGTTCCTACAATGAGCAGTTCTTC. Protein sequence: CASSFNGPNSSYNEQFF. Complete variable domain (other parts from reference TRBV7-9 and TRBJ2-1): DTGVSQNPRHKITKRGQNVTFRCDPISEHNRLYWYRQTLGQGPEFLTYFQNEAQLEKSRLLSDRFSAERPKGSFSTLEIQRTEQGDSAMYLCASSFNGPNSSYNEQFFGPGTRLTVL.